This T cell receptor beta chain came from a study of early T cells in non-severe SARS-CoV-2 infection. V lost 2 bases to trimming and J lost 0 bases, with 7 bases between them. The CDR3 spans 15 residues. CDR1 and CDR2 (germline): MNHNS, SASEGT. On this clonotype itself: Its antigen is as yet unknown.

TCRdb called the 5' RACE reads again in MiXCR, with one record for every CDR3 protein. The data contain about 58,000 distinct CDR3 sequences, roughly 12% of them seen just once; the ten biggest clones take up 3.5% to 4.5%. Study-wide results and caveats: There was a bias toward anti-spike CD8 responses in VDJdb matching, which missed private and CD4 specificities.

This clonotype originated in an adult who was a healthcare worker with PCR-confirmed SARS-CoV-2 infection or an uninfected control (not recorded which). The sequencing input was whole blood. The gene calls are TRBV6-1 and TRBJ2-2; D uncertain. CDR3 sequence reads: CASSELGPNTGELFF. The CDR3 DNA reads as TGTGCCAGCAGTGAACTAGGGCCGAACACCGGGGAGCTGTTTTTT.